A selection of T cell receptor beta chains follows, all from one sample in a study of OX40 agonist ivuxolimab in advanced cancers. The protocol was immunoSEQ multiplex PCR, while the TCRdb copy is restricted to in-frame clones and leaves out a portion. The table lists about 120,000 clones, roughly nine tenths of them singletons. The starting material was CD4+ or CD8+ T cells sorted from blood, obtained in a trial of the OX40 agonist ivuxolimab. The source is an adult with an advanced solid tumor such as melanoma, head and neck, liver or kidney cancer. CDR3s include the opening cysteine and the closing phenylalanine or tryptophan. The D gene is left open where the match is weak. Size values are once, few and many counts, or a class for expanded clones, and some rows have none.

clone_size	v_call	d_call	j_call	cdr3_nt	cdr3_aa
.	TRBV4-3	.	TRBJ2-7	TGCGCCAGCAGCCAAGCCGCCCACTACGAGCAGTACTTC	CASSQAAHYEQYF
once	TRBV7-5	.	TRBJ2-1	TGTGCCAGAAGCCCAGCGAGCGGGAGCGGGGGGAGGAGCAATGAGCAGTTCTTC	CARSPASGSGGRSNEQFF
.	TRBV5-4	TRBD2	TRBJ2-2	TGTGCCAGCAGCTTGGGGTTAGCGGGGGGCACCGGGGAGCTGTTTTTT	CASSLGLAGGTGELFF
.	TRBV7-8	.	TRBJ2-1	TGTGCCAGCAGCTTAGAATGGGCTAGCAACAATGAGCAGTTCTTC	CASSLEWASNNEQFF
.	TRBV7-2	.	TRBJ1-6	TGTGCCAGCAGCTTATCACGGGATTCACCCCTCCACTTT	CASSLSRDSPLHF
once	TRBV6-6	.	TRBJ1-2	TGTGCCAGCAGTCCTAGTGGAAGCTACACCTTC	CASSPSGSYTF
.	TRBV2	.	TRBJ2-2	TGTGCCAGCAGCGCTCGGGGGCCGAACACCGGGGAGCTGTTTTTT	CASSARGPNTGELFF
.	TRBV10-3	.	TRBJ1-1	TGTGCCATCAGTTCGACACCTAACACTGAAGCTTTCTTT	CAISSTPNTEAFF
.	TRBV18	.	TRBJ2-3	TGTGCCAGCTCAGCGACTGTAATCTTCACAGATACGCAGTATTTT	CASSATVIFTDTQYF
.	TRBV4-3	.	TRBJ1-1	TGCGCCAGCAGCCAACTTAGGGCTCTCAACACTGAAGCTTTCTTT	CASSQLRALNTEAFF
.	TRBV9	.	TRBJ1-4	TGTGCCAGCAGCTTGGATGCAACTAATGAAAAACTGTTTTTT	CASSLDATNEKLFF
.	TRBV10-3	.	TRBJ2-7	TGTGCCACCTCCGGTACCTACGAGCAGTACTTC	CATSGTYEQYF
.	TRBV10-2	.	TRBJ2-1	TGCGCCAGCAGTGTCGGGCGGAACAATGAGCAGTTCTTC	CASSVGRNNEQFF
.	TRBV9	.	TRBJ2-3	TGTGCCAGCAGCGTAGCTGCTACAGATACGCAGTATTTT	CASSVAATDTQYF
.	TRBV30	.	TRBJ2-2	TGTGCCTGGAGTCCCCTAGCAAACACCGGGGAGCTGTTTTTT	CAWSPLANTGELFF
.	TRBV28	TRBD2	TRBJ2-1	TGTGCCAGCAGTAGTGCTAGCGGGGGGAAGGATGAGCAGTTCTTC	CASSSASGGKDEQFF
once	TRBV11-2	.	TRBJ2-3	TGTGCCAGCAGCCTAGGGGGTCGGAGAGATACGCAGTATTTT	CASSLGGRRDTQYF
few	TRBV9	.	TRBJ2-2	TGTGCCAGCAGATCCGCGAACACCGGGGAGCTGTTTTTT	CASRSANTGELFF
few	TRBV29-1	TRBD1	TRBJ2-7	TGCAGCGCATCCGGGACAGCCTACGAGCAGTACTTC	CSASGTAYEQYF
few	TRBV19	.	TRBJ1-4	TGTGCCAGTAGTCTCGGGGGAATCCGTGAAAAACTGTTTTTT	CASSLGGIREKLFF
.	TRBV7-9	.	TRBJ1-5	TGTGCCAGCAGCCTCGGGTCGGGGGCTGGCAATCAGCCCCAGCATTTT	CASSLGSGAGNQPQHF
once	TRBV10-3	TRBD2	TRBJ2-3	TGTGCCTCCGCGGGGGACAGCACAGATACGCAGTATTTT	CASAGDSTDTQYF
.	TRBV18	TRBD1	TRBJ2-2	TGTGCCAGCTCACCTCTACAGGGGGCCGGGGAGCTGTTTTTT	CASSPLQGAGELFF
few	TRBV30	.	TRBJ1-5	TGTGCCTGGAGTGTCGGGGGGCAACGGCAGCCCCAGCATTTT	CAWSVGGQRQPQHF
.	TRBV7-6	TRBD1	TRBJ1-4	TGTGCCAGCAGCATAGGACAGGGGGGCGAAAAACTGTTTTTT	CASSIGQGGEKLFF
.	TRBV5-1	.	TRBJ1-1	TGCGCCAGCAGCTTGGGGATGACAGGCACGTACACTGAAGCTTTCTTT	CASSLGMTGTYTEAFF
.	TRBV7-6	TRBD1	TRBJ2-3	TGTGCCAGCAGCCCACAGGGGGCAGGAGATACGCAGTATTTT	CASSPQGAGDTQYF
.	TRBV18	.	TRBJ2-2	TGTGCCAGCTCACCACGGGGGGCCGCGAACACCGGGGAGCTGTTTTTT	CASSPRGAANTGELFF
.	TRBV6-1	.	TRBJ2-7	TGTGCCAGCAACCCCGACAGGATAACCTACGAGCAGTACTTC	CASNPDRITYEQYF
.	TRBV27	.	TRBJ2-7	TGTGCCAGCAGTTTATACGGGGGACAGCGGGGGAAATACTACGAGCAGTACTTC	CASSLYGGQRGKYYEQYF
.	TRBV4-1	.	TRBJ1-4	TGCGCCAGCAGCCAAGATACGCAGGGCGATAATGAAAAACTGTTTTTT	CASSQDTQGDNEKLFF
.	TRBV10-1	.	TRBJ1-6	TGCGCCAGCAGTGAAAGGGGATCGCGATCACCCCTCCACTTT	CASSERGSRSPLHF
.	TRBV18	.	TRBJ2-7	TGTGCCAGCTCACCCGGAGCCTCCTACGAGCAGTACTTC	CASSPGASYEQYF
.	TRBV5-1	TRBD1	TRBJ2-7	TGCGCCAGCAGCTCCGGACAGGGGACACGGTACGAGCAGTACTTC	CASSSGQGTRYEQYF
.	TRBV5-5	.	TRBJ1-5	TGTGCCAGCAGCTTGGGCGGGGTGAATCAGCCCCAGCATTTT	CASSLGGVNQPQHF
.	TRBV6-1	TRBD1	TRBJ1-1	TGTGCCAGCAGTGAAGGGACAGGGAAGGCTGAAGCTTTCTTT	CASSEGTGKAEAFF